Listed below are T cell receptor beta chains from one sample, sequenced in a study of blood T cell repertoires in COVID-19. Libraries were prepared by immunoSEQ multiplex PCR; TCRdb keeps only in-frame clonotypes and omits some of them. The table includes fewer than 500,000 clones, around 87% detected once. The material sequenced was PBMCs or T cells enriched from blood (not recorded which). All receptors derive from a woman in her 30s with acute COVID-19. CDR3s include the opening cysteine and the closing phenylalanine or tryptophan. A D gene is named only where the DNA matches it firmly. Size is stated for part of the rows, as once, few or many counts, or as a class when the clone is expanded.

-	12	TRBV4-3	once	TRBJ1-1	TGCGCCAGCAGCCTAGACAGGAAAGAAGCTTTCTTT	CASSLDRKEAFF
TRBD1	15	TRBV14	-	TRBJ2-7	TGTGCCAGCAGCCATCTGACAGGGAGCTCCTACGAGCAGTACTTC	CASSHLTGSSYEQYF
TRBD2	17	TRBV19	-	TRBJ2-2	TGTGCCAGTAGTAGATCTAGCGGGGGCTCCAGCACCGGGGAGCTGTTTTTT	CASSRSSGGSSTGELFF
-	14	TRBV24-1	-	TRBJ1-2	TGTGCCACCAGTGCGGCGGGAGAGTCCTATGGCTACACCTTC	CATSAAGESYGYTF
-	13	TRBV19	once	TRBJ1-2	TGTGCCAGTAGAATCCCAGGGGTACTTGGCTACACCTTC	CASRIPGVLGYTF
-	13	TRBV10-2	-	TRBJ1-1	TGCGCCAGCAGTAGAGGCATGAACACTGAAGCTTTCTTT	CASSRGMNTEAFF
-	13	TRBV18	-	TRBJ2-5	TGTGCCAGCTCCTACAGGGAAACAGAGACCCAGTACTTC	CASSYRETETQYF
-	15	TRBV27	-	TRBJ2-7	TGTGCCAGCAGTTCCAGACAGGGGAGGGGCTACGAGCAGTACTTC	CASSSRQGRGYEQYF
TRBD1	14	TRBV27	once	TRBJ1-5	TGTGCCAGCAGGGAGGGACAGGGCCATCAGCCCCAGCATTTT	CASREGQGHQPQHF
-	15	TRBV5-6	-	TRBJ2-7	TGTGCCAGCAGCCCCCGAGGGGTCCAGGGGGGAGAGCAGTACTTC	CASSPRGVQGGEQYF
TRBD2	18	TRBV4-1	once	TRBJ2-1	TGCGCCAGCAGCCAAGCCCCCGTCACTAGCGGGGGGGCGAATGAGCAGTTCTTC	CASSQAPVTSGGANEQFF
TRBD2	17	TRBV7-3	-	TRBJ2-1	TGTGCCAGCAGCTTAGGGTCTGGACTAGCGGGAAGGAATGAGCAGTTCTTC	CASSLGSGLAGRNEQFF
-	15	TRBV3-1/TRBV3-2	-	TRBJ1-2	TGTGCCAGCAGCCCGGTACACCGTAGGGGCTATGGCTACACCTTC	CASSPVHRRGYGYTF
-	15	TRBV30	-	TRBJ2-3	TGTGCCTGGAGTGTACCCTTCGACTACACAGATACGCAGTATTTT	CAWSVPFDYTDTQYF
-	16	TRBV27	once	TRBJ2-2	TGTGCCAGCAGTTTAGGGGATAGGAGGGCCACCGGGGAGCTGTTTTTT	CASSLGDRRATGELFF
TRBD1	18	TRBV19	-	TRBJ2-6	TGTGCCAGTAGTAGACAGGGCAGGGCCCCGTCTGGGGCCAACGTCCTGACTTTC	CASSRQGRAPSGANVLTF
TRBD1	14	TRBV3-1/TRBV3-2	few	TRBJ1-1	TGTGCCAGCAGTCGGGACAGGGGAATCACTGAAGCTTTCTTT	CASSRDRGITEAFF
TRBD1	15	TRBV10-3	-	TRBJ1-1	TGTGCCATCAGTGAGCCGGGACAGCGACTTGGTGAAGCTTTCTTT	CAISEPGQRLGEAFF
TRBD1	14	TRBV4-1	once	TRBJ1-5	TGCGCCAGCAGCCACGGACAGGGGCAACAGCCCCAGCATTTT	CASSHGQGQQPQHF
-	11	TRBV7-9	-	TRBJ2-3	TGTGCCAGCCAAGCCCGGGACAACCAGTATTTT	CASQARDNQYF
TRBD1	14	TRBV5-1	-	TRBJ1-2	TGCGCCAGCAGCCAATCAACAGGGGTGGAAGGCTACACCTTC	CASSQSTGVEGYTF
-	15	TRBV3-1/TRBV3-2	-	TRBJ1-6	TGTGCCAGCAGCCAAGATTACTCGGGAAATTCACCCCTCCACTTT	CASSQDYSGNSPLHF
-	17	TRBV11-2	-	TRBJ2-4	TGTGCCAGCAGCTTACTCCAGGGCCCCCTAGCCAAAAACATTCAGTACTTC	CASSLLQGPLAKNIQYF
-	17	TRBV7-3	-	TRBJ1-1	TGTGCCAGCAGCTTAAATCCGGGGAGCTCCATGAACACTGAAGCTTTCTTT	CASSLNPGSSMNTEAFF
TRBD1	12	TRBV9	-	TRBJ1-1	TGTGCCAGCGGACTCCGGGACAGGGTTTCTTTCTTT	CASGLRDRVSFF
-	16	TRBV19	-	TRBJ1-5	TGTGCCAGTAGTATAGGGGGCAGGGTCTGGATTCAGCCCCAGCATTTT	CASSIGGRVWIQPQHF
TRBD1	14	TRBV6-5	-	TRBJ1-6	TGTGCCAGGAGGACAGGGGCCCGGAATTCACCCCTCCACTTT	CARRTGARNSPLHF
-	13	TRBV7-9	-	TRBJ2-7	TGTGCCAGCAGCTTAGGTAGGGGGTACGAGCAGTACTTC	CASSLGRGYEQYF
TRBD1	14	TRBV27	-	TRBJ2-7	TGTGCCAGCAGTCTCAGACAGGGGATCTTCGAGCAGTACTTC	CASSLRQGIFEQYF
TRBD1	16	TRBV5-1	-	TRBJ2-7	TGCGCCAGCAGCCTAGGCCCGGGACAGGCAGCCTACGAGCAGTACTTC	CASSLGPGQAAYEQYF
TRBD1	14	TRBV6-4	once	TRBJ1-1	TGTGCCAGCAGTGACCCCGGACAGGGAGGGGGAGCTTTCTTT	CASSDPGQGGGAFF
TRBD2	16	TRBV3-1/TRBV3-2	-	TRBJ2-1	TGTGCCAGCAGCCCGGGACTAGCGGGGGGTTTAAATGAGCAGTTCTTC	CASSPGLAGGLNEQFF
-	12	TRBV28	-	TRBJ2-5	TGTGCCAGCAGTTTACTACAAGAGACCCAGTACTTC	CASSLLQETQYF
TRBD1	15	TRBV4-1	-	TRBJ1-6	TGCGCCAGCAGCCATCCGGAGGGGGCAAATTCACCCCTCCACTTT	CASSHPEGANSPLHF
-	11	TRBV5-1	-	TRBJ2-7	TGCGCCAGCAGCGGAGACTACGAGCAGTACTTC	CASSGDYEQYF
-	17	TRBV11-2	-	TRBJ2-3	TGTGCCAGCAGCTTAGGGGGGCGCGGGGGTTTCACAGATACGCAGTATTTT	CASSLGGRGGFTDTQYF
TRBD1	15	TRBV18	-	TRBJ1-3	TGTGCCAGCTCACCAACCGGGACAGGGGAAAACACCATATATTTT	CASSPTGTGENTIYF
TRBD1	14	TRBV5-6	-	TRBJ2-7	TGTGCCAGCAGCTTCCGGGACAGGGGCTACGAGCAGTACTTC	CASSFRDRGYEQYF
-	15	TRBV19	few	TRBJ2-7	TGTGCCAGTAGTCCTCTAGCGAATAGGGGAGCAGTACTGTCCTTC	CASSPLANRGAVLSF
-	15	TRBV2	-	TRBJ1-5	TGTGCCAGCAACTGGGGAGGGGAGGGCAATCAGCCCCAGCATTTT	CASNWGGEGNQPQHF
TRBD2	16	TRBV7-9	-	TRBJ2-3	TGTGCCAGCAGCTACCACGGCGGGGGGCCGGCAGATACGCAGTATTTT	CASSYHGGGPADTQYF
-	17	TRBV5-6	few	TRBJ2-6	TGTGCCAGCAGCCTTCCTGGAGCCCACTCTGGGGCCAACGTCCTGACTTTC	CASSLPGAHSGANVLTF
TRBD2	17	TRBV18	-	TRBJ2-1	TGTGCCAGCTCACCCTTTCAAGTGGCTAGCGGGGGGAGTGAGCAGTTCTTC	CASSPFQVASGGSEQFF
-	13	TRBV5-5	-	TRBJ1-6	TGTGCCAGCAGCTTTACAGGGAATTCACCCCTCCACTTT	CASSFTGNSPLHF
-	14	TRBV21-1	once	TRBJ1-5	TGTGCCAGCAGCAAAGGGCGGACAGAACAGCCCCAGCATTTT	CASSKGRTEQPQHF
-	12	TRBV11-3	once	TRBJ2-7	TGTGCCAGCAGCTTGGGAGGGGGCGAGCAGTACTTC	CASSLGGGEQYF
-	13	TRBV2	-	TRBJ2-5	TGTGCCAGCATAGCGGCGCGCCAAGAGACCCAGTACTTC	CASIAARQETQYF
TRBD1	15	TRBV30	-	TRBJ1-3	TGTGCCTGGAGTACGACAGGGGGCCGGCGAAACACCATATATTTT	CAWSTTGGRRNTIYF
-	14	TRBV30	-	TRBJ1-2	TGTGCCTGGAGTGTACCTCAGGGGTTCTATGGCTACACCTTC	CAWSVPQGFYGYTF
-	15	TRBV2	-	TRBJ1-1	TGTGCCAGCTGCCTACAGGGTATCATGAACACTGAAGCTTTCTTT	CASCLQGIMNTEAFF
TRBD2	16	TRBV4-1	-	TRBJ2-1	TGCGCCAGCAGCCAAGCGGGGGGGCGTTTTGTTAATGAGCAGTTCTTC	CASSQAGGRFVNEQFF
-	14	TRBV27	-	TRBJ1-1	TGTGCCAGCAGTCCCCGGGATTTGAACACTGAAGCTTTCTTT	CASSPRDLNTEAFF
TRBD1	18	TRBV15	once	TRBJ1-3	TGTGCCACCAGCAGGATGACAGGGTACCTATCCTCTGGAAACACCATATATTTT	CATSRMTGYLSSGNTIYF
TRBD2	16	TRBV11-1	-	TRBJ2-1	TGTGCCAGCAGCTTTCTCGCAGCGGGGGGGCAGGATGAGCAGTTCTTC	CASSFLAAGGQDEQFF
TRBD1	13	TRBV29-1	-	TRBJ1-1	TGCAGCGTTCCGACAGGGACGAACACTGAAGCTTTCTTT	CSVPTGTNTEAFF
-	17	TRBV7-3	-	TRBJ2-7	TGTGCCAGCAGCCGCCCGGAACGGGGGGCTCAAACGGACGAGCAGTACTTC	CASSRPERGAQTDEQYF
TRBD2	17	TRBV3-1/TRBV3-2	-	TRBJ2-7	TGTGCCAGCAGCCAATACTTTCTAGCGGAGCTCTCCTACGAGCAGTACTTC	CASSQYFLAELSYEQYF